A single sample is the source of the 2 T cell receptor beta chains below, sequenced in a study of cytomegalovirus exposure and HLA in healthy donors. Profiled with immunoSEQ multiplex PCR; TCRdb holds only in-frame clones, not every one. Of 120,000 or so clones listed, about 91% were seen once; the top ten hold around 1.1%. Sequencing was carried out using PBMCs. All receptors derive from a woman in her late teens or twenties in good health and CMV-seronegative.

V usage is TRBV7-2 and J usage is TRBJ1-2; D ambiguous. The V end was cut by 3 bases, the J end by 4 bases, with 12 bases between. The CDR3 runs 14 residues. CDR1 SGHTA and CDR2 FQGNSA come from the germline V gene. The CDR3 coding sequence is TGTGCCAGCAGCTTCGAAACACAGATCTATGGCTACACCTTC. Amino acid sequence: CASSFETQIYGYTF.

This clone came up once. The chain recombines TRBV5-1 with TRBJ1-5, with TRBD1 matching over 10 bases. V dropped 4 bases and J dropped 6; count of bases not matched to a gene: 7. The CDR3 covers 15 residues. Germline V gene lookup returns CDR1 SGHRS and CDR2 YFSETQ. The CDR3 spells CASSPGQGIGQPQHF. CDR3 DNA: TGCGCCAGCAGCCCGGGACAGGGGATCGGTCAGCCCCAGCATTTT.